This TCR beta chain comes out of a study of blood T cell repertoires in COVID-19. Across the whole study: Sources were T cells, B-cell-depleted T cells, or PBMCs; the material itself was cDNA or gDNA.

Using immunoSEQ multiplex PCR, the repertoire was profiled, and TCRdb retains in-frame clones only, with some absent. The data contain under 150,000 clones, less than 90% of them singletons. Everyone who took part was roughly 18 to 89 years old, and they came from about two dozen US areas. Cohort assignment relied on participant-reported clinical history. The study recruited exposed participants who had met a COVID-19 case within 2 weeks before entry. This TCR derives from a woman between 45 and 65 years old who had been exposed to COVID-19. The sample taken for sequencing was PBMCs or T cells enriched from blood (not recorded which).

CDR3 DNA sequence: TGTGCCAGCAGCGTAGGCGGGGGCCGTGGAGGTCGTATAGGTGGCTACACCTTC. This gives the protein CASSVGGGRGGRIGGYTF. This chain connects TRBV9 to TRBJ1-2; D possibly corresponds to TRBD1 (6 bases). The CDR3 has 18 residues. CDR1 and CDR2 from the germline V gene are SGDLS and YYNGEE. V lost 0 bases, J lost 7 bases, and 25 bases lay in between. Variable domain in full (rest from reference TRBV9 and TRBJ1-2): DSGVTQTPKHLITATGQRVTLRCSPRSGDLSVYWYQQSLDQGLQFLIQYYNGEERAKGNILERFSAQQFPDLHSELNLSSLELGDSALYFCASSVGGGRGGRIGGYTFGSGTRLTVV.